This T cell receptor beta chain was captured by sequencing in a study of cytotoxic CD8 clonotypes in ibrutinib-treated CLL. Study-level information: Mean productive templates were 255,043; mean productive rearrangements were fewer than 95,000. Study-level findings and limits: At the start, clonality exceeded age-matched healthy donors and followed circulating CD8+ T-cell counts.

The V gene lost 3 bases and the J gene lost 5 bases, with 13 bases spanning the gap. CDR3 length: 14 residues. Germline-derived CDR1 and CDR2 are KGHSH and LQKENI. Cryopreserved PBMCs provided roughly 2 micrograms of genomic DNA for the TCR beta libraries. As to this clone: Antigen: not known.

TCRdb keeps only in-frame clones here, not all; method: immunoSEQ multiplex PCR. The sample contains approximately 84,000 clones, about 86% of which appear only once. Sequencing was performed on PBMCs, taken before ibrutinib treatment. The chain carries TRBV18 and TRBJ1-1; D is perhaps TRBD1 (6 bases). This receptor was taken from a human donor with chronic lymphocytic leukemia. The CDR3 DNA follows: TGTGCCAGCTCACCGGACAGCCGTTATACTGAAGCTTTCTTT. This sequence encodes CASSPDSRYTEAFF.